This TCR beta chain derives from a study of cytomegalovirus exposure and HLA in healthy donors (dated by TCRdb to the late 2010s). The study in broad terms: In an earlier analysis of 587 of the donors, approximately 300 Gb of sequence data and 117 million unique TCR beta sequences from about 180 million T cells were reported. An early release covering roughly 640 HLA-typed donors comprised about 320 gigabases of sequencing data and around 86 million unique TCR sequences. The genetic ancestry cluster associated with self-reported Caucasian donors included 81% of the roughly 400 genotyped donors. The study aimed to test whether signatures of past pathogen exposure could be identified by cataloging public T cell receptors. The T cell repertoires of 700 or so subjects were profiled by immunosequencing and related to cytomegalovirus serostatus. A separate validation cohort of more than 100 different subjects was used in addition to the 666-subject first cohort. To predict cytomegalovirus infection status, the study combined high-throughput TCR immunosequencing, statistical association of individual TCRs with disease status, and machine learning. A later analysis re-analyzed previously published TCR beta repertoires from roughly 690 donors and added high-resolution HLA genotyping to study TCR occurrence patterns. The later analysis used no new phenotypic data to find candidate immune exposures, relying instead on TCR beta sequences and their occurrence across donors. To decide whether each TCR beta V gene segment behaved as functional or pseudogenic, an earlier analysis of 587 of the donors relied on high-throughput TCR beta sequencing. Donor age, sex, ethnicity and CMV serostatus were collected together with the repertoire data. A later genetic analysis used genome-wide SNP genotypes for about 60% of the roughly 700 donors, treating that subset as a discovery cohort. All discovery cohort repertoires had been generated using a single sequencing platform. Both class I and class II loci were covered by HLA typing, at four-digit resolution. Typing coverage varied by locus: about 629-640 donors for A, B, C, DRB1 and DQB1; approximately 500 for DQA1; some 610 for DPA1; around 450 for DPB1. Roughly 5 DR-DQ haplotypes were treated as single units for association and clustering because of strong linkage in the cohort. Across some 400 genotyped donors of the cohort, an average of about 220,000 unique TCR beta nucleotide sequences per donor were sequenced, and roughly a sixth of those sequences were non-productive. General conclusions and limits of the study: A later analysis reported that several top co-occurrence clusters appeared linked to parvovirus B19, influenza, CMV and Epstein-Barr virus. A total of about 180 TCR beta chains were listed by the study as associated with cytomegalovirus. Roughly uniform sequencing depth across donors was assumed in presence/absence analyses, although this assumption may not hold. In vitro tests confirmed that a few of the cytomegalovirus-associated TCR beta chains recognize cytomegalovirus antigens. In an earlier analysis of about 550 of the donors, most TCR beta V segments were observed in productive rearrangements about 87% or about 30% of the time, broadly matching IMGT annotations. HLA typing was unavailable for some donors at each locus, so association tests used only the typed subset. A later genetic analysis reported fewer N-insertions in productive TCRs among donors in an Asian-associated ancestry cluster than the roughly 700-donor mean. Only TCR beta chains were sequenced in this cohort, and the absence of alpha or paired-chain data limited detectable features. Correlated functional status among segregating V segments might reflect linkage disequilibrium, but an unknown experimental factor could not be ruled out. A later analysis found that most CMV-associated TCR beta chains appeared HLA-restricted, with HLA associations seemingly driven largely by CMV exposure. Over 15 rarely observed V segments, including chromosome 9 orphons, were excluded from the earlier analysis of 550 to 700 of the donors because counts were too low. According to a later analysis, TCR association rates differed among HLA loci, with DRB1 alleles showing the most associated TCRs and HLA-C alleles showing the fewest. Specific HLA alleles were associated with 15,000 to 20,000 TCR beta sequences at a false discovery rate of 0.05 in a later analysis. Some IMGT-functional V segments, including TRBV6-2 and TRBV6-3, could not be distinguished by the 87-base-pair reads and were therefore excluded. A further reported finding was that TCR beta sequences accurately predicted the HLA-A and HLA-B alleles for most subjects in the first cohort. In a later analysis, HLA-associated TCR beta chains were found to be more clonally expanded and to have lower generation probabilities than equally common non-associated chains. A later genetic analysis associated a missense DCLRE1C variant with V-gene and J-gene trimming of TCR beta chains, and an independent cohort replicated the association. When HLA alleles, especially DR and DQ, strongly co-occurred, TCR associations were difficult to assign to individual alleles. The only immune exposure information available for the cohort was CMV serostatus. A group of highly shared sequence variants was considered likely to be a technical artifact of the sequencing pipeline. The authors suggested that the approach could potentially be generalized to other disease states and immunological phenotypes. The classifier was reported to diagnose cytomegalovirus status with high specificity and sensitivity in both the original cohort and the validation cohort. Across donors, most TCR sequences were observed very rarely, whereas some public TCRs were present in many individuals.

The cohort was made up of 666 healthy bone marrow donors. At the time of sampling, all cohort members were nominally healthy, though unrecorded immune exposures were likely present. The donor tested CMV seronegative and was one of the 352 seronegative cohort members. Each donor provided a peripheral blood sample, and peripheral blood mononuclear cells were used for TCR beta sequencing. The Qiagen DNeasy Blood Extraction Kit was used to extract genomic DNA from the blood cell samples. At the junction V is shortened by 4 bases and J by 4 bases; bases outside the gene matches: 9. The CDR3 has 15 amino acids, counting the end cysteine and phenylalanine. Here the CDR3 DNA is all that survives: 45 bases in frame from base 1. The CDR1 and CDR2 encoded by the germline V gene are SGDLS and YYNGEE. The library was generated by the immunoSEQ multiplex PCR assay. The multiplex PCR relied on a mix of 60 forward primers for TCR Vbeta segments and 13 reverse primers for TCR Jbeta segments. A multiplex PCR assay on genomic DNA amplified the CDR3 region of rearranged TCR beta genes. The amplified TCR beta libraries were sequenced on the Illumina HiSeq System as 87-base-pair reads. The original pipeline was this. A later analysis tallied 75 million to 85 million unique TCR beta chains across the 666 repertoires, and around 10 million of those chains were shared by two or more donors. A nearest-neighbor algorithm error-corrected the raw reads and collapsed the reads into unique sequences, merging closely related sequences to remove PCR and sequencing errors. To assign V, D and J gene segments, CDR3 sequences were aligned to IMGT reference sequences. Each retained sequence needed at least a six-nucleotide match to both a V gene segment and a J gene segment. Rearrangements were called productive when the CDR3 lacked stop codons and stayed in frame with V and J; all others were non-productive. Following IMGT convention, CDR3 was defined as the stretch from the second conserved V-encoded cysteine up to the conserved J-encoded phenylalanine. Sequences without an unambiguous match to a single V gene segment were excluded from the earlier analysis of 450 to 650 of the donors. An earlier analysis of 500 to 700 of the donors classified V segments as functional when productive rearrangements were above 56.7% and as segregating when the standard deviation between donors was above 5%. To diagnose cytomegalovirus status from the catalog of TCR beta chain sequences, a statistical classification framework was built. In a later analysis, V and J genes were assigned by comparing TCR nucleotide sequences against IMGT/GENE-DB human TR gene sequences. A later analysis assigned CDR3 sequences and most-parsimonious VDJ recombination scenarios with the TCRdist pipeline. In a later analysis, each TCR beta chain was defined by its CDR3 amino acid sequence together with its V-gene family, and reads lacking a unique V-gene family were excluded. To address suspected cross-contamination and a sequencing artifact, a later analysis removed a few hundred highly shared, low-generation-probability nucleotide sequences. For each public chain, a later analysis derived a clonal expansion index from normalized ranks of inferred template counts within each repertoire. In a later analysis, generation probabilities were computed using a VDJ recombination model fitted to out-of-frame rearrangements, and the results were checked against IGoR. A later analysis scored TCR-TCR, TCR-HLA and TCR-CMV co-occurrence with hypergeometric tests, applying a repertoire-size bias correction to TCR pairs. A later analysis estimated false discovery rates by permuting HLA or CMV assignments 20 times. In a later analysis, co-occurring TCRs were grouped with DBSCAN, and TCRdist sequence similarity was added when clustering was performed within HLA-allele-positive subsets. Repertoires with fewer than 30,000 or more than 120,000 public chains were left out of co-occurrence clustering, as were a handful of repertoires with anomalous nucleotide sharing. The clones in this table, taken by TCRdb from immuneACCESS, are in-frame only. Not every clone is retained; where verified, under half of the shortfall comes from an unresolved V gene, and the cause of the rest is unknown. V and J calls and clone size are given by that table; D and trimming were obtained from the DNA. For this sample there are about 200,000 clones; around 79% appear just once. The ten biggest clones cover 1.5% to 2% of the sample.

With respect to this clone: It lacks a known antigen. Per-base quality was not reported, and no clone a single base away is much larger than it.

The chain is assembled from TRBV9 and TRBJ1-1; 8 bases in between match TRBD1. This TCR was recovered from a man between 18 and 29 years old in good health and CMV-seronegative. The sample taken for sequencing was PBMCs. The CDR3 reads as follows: CASSSRTGWSTEAFF. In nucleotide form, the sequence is TGTGCCAGCAGCTCCCGGACAGGGTGGAGCACTGAAGCTTTCTTT.